This TCR beta chain was captured by sequencing in a study of CXCR3-negative and CXCR3-positive naive CD8 T cells. Findings and caveats of the study: Researchers report CXCR3 expression partially decreased after cryopreservation, with fresh PBMCs used in most assays.

Germline V gene sequence: CDR1 SGHTA, CDR2 FQGNSA. The CDR3 sequence is 14 residues long. It was by 5' RACE with UMI labels that the TRB cDNA libraries were prepared. TCRdb re-analyzed the 5' RACE reads; it lists each CDR3 protein once, without DNA. The listing contains over 100,000 distinct CDR3 sequences. As for this clonotype: What it binds is unknown.

The chain has TRBV7-2 and TRBJ2-7; the TRBD2 assignment by TCRdb is unverifiable without DNA. The specimen sequenced was naive CXCR3- CD8+ T cells from blood. Subset indicated: CD45RO-CCR7+CD27+CD95- naive CD8+ T cells lacking CXCR3 (TNR3-). The source of this sequence is a human donor in good health. Some clones in this sample may be carry-over from other donors' samples. The chain's CDR3 is CASSFYVEGYEQYF.